The 14 T cell receptor beta chains in this list originate from one sample, sequenced in a study of T cell responses to AZD1222 COVID-19 vaccine. TCRdb's copy holds only in-frame clones and misses some; the assay was immunoSEQ multiplex PCR. The sample has about 76,000 clones; 90% are singletons. This specimen consisted of peripheral blood, obtained on day 0 of AZD1222 vaccination. These TCRs come from an adult in good health.

This clone has a single count. The chain employs TRBV7-2 and TRBJ1-2; TRBD1 matches 8 bases. This CDR3 spans 14 amino acids. The J segment lost 4 bases and the V segment lost 5 bases, leaving 6 bases of the junction unmatched. Germline V lookup: CDR1 SGHTA, CDR2 FQGNSA. CDR3 protein: CASSPLGQAYGYTF. In DNA, the CDR3 is TGTGCCAGCAGCCCGTTGGGACAGGCCTATGGCTACACCTTC. The variable domain in full, completed from reference TRBV7-2 and TRBJ1-2, reads GAGVSQSPSNKVTEKGKDVELRCDPISGHTALYWYRQSLGQGLEFLIYFQGNSAPDKSGLPSDRFSAERTGGSVSTLTIQRTQQEDSAVYLCASSPLGQAYGYTFGSGTRLTVV.

This clone was found once. V and J are TRBV7-6 and TRBJ2-7; 10 bases agree with TRBD2. The V segment lost 3 bases and the J segment 4 bases; nucleotides outside the gene matches: 9. Germline V CDR1 and CDR2: SGHVS, FNYEAQ. The CDR3 extends over 16 amino acids. CDR3 amino acids: CASSLASGSAGYEQYF. The CDR3 DNA is TGTGCCAGCAGCTTGGCTAGCGGGAGTGCAGGGTACGAGCAGTACTTC.

The chain is built from TRBV27 and TRBJ2-3; 12 bases are a match to TRBD2. With V trimmed by 9 bases and J by 2 bases, 9 bases remained unmatched. The CDR3 covers 16 residues. The germline gives CDR1 MNHEY, CDR2 SMNVEV (reference sequence). The CDR3 bases are TGTGCCAGTAAACGGACTAGCGGGGCGTACACAGATACGCAGTATTTT. Amino acid sequence: CASKRTSGAYTDTQYF.

This chain uses TRBV6-6 with TRBJ1-5; D gene ambiguous. Looked up from germline, CDR1 is MNHNY and CDR2 is SVGAGI (reference sequence). V dropped 3 bases and J dropped 4 bases, with 13 bases sitting between them. The CDR3 is 15 amino acids. The CDR3 is CASSYENSPNQPQHF. In DNA, the CDR3 is TGTGCCAGCAGTTATGAGAACAGCCCGAATCAGCCCCAGCATTTT.

The chain uses TRBV12-3 or TRBV12-4 and TRBJ1-1; D remains ambiguous. The CDR3 covers 12 residues. The germline V and J ends were trimmed by 3 bases and 6 bases, with 8 bases remaining between them. The DNA of the CDR3 is TGTGCCAGCAGTTTTAGCCTCGCTGAAGCTTTCTTT. This sequence encodes CASSFSLAEAFF.

The J gene is TRBJ1-5, the V gene TRBV6-5; possibly TRBD1 for D (5 bases). Germline V lookup: CDR1 MNHEY, CDR2 SVGAGI. This CDR3 region has 14 residues. Between the trimmed V and J ends, which lost 7 bases and 4 bases, there was a span of 14 bases. CDR3 sequence (DNA): TGTGCCAGCACCAGACCAGGGCTAAATCAGCCCCAGCATTTT. Its protein product is CASTRPGLNQPQHF.

The genes are TRBV6-4 and TRBJ1-1; D not resolved. The germline gives CDR1 MRHNA, CDR2 SNTAGT. Trimming took 11 bases from V and 1 from J, leaving 20 bases between them. The CDR3 is 15 amino acids. The CDR3 DNA is TGTGCCTATCAGTGGACCGGACGGAAGAACACTGAAGCTTTCTTT. Translation gives CAYQWTGRKNTEAFF.

The gene calls are TRBV30 and TRBJ1-4; D gene ambiguous. This CDR3 contains 13 residues. Germline V CDR1 and CDR2: GTSNPN, SVGIG (reference sequence). V was pared by 7 bases and J by 8 bases, with 17 bases between. The CDR3: CASRPGSGEKLFF. CDR3 nucleotides: TGTGCCTCTCGGCCGGGGTCTGGGGAAAAACTGTTTTTT.

The CDR3 nucleotides are TGTGCCAGCAGTGGGACCAGGGGAGGGGATAATTCACCCCTCCACTTT. Encoded protein: CASSGTRGGDNSPLHF. The chain has TRBV6-6 and TRBJ1-6, with D possibly matching TRBD1 (6 bases). Per germline, CDR1 MNHNY and CDR2 SVGAGI (reference sequence). The CDR3 contains 16 residues. V dropped 5 bases and J dropped 5 bases, with 16 bases sitting between them.

This clone occurred once. This chain joins TRBV5-6 and TRBJ2-1; D gene ambiguous. The CDR3 runs to 14 residues. The germline gives CDR1 SGHDT, CDR2 YYEEEE. V lost 5 bases and J 5 bases, leaving 14 bases between the germline ends. This CDR3 reads CASSEDGFNNEQFF. The DNA for the CDR3 is TGTGCCAGCAGTGAAGACGGGTTTAACAATGAGCAGTTCTTC.

V and J are TRBV3-1 (or the pseudogene TRBV3-2) and TRBJ1-3, with TRBD1 as a possible D gene (5 bases). Trimming shortened V by 4 bases and J by 0 bases, and 13 bases separated the two germline ends. The CDR3 runs to 16 residues. In germline, CDR1 is LGHDT, CDR2 YNNKEL (reference sequence). CDR3 protein: CASSLRDATSGNTIYF. The CDR3 region has the DNA TGTGCCAGCAGCCTAAGGGACGCAACCTCTGGAAACACCATATATTTT.

This clone was seen only a few times. The chain carries TRBV7-9 and TRBJ1-5; tentative D call: TRBD1 (5 bases). CDR3 length equals 14 residues. Germline V gene sequence: CDR1 SEHNR, CDR2 FQNEAQ (reference sequence). Trimming stripped 3 bases from V and 3 bases from J, with 9 bases between. CDR3 sequence: CASSFLGVNQPQHF. In nucleotides, the CDR3 is TGTGCCAGCAGCTTTCTGGGGGTCAATCAGCCCCAGCATTTT.

The V and J genes are TRBV3-1 (or the pseudogene TRBV3-2) and TRBJ2-6; the D is unclear. With 1 base removed from V and 0 bases from J, the gap between germline ends came to 10 bases. Germline V gene lookup returns CDR1 LGHDT and CDR2 YNNKEL (reference sequence). This CDR3 region has 17 residues. The CDR3 spells CASSQVFSLSGANVLTF. CDR3 coding DNA: TGTGCCAGCAGCCAAGTATTCAGCCTCTCTGGGGCCAACGTCCTGACTTTC.

This chain connects TRBV28 to TRBJ1-1; 8 bases fit TRBD1. The V gene end was trimmed by 4 bases and the J gene end by 0 bases; junction bases not matched to a gene: 10. The CDR3 is made up of 17 amino acids. Germline assignment: CDR1 MDHEN and CDR2 SYDVKM. The CDR3 loop reads CASSSRQGRTMNTEAFF. The CDR3 DNA reads TGTGCCAGCAGTTCACGACAGGGGCGGACTATGAACACTGAAGCTTTCTTT. Using reference TRBV28 and TRBJ1-1 for the parts outside the CDR3, the full variable domain is DVKVTQSSRYLVKRTGEKVFLECVQDMDHENMFWYRQDPGLGLRLIYFSYDVKMKEKGDIPEGYSVSREKKERFSLILESASTNQTSMYLCASSSRQGRTMNTEAFFGQGTRLTVV.